The sequence of this T cell receptor beta chain was determined in a study of CD4 T cells in relation to SARS-CoV-2 and coronaviruses. Assay: immunoSEQ multiplex PCR; the TCRdb copy retains only in-frame clones and omits some. The table records some 30,000 clones, about 75% of them present only once. As concerns this clone: Its specificity is not known.

Before the COVID-19 pandemic, during about 2010-2018, CD4+ T cells were taken from unexposed donors. Isolation of CD4+ T cells took place after about 9 days in culture. Sequencing was performed on CD4+ T cells from PBMCs, cultured in vitro. The receptor comes from a human donor in good health.

Here the CDR3 DNA reads TGTGCCAGCAGCTTAGCCCCGGGGCTGAGCACAGATACGCAGTATTTT. This gives the protein CASSLAPGLSTDTQYF. V and J are TRBV7-6 and TRBJ2-3; the D gene could be TRBD1 or TRBD2 (5 bases each). The CDR3 spans 16 residues. Germline lookup yields CDR1 SGHVS and CDR2 FNYEAQ. Trimming removed 0 bases at V and 0 bases at J, with 10 bases between. Looking up the rest from reference TRBV7-6 and TRBJ2-3 gives the full variable domain: GAGVSQSPRYKVTKRGQDVALRCDPISGHVSLYWYRQALGQGPEFLTYFNYEAQQDKSGLPNDRFSAERPEGSISTLTIQRTEQRDSAMYRCASSLAPGLSTDTQYFGPGTRLTVL.